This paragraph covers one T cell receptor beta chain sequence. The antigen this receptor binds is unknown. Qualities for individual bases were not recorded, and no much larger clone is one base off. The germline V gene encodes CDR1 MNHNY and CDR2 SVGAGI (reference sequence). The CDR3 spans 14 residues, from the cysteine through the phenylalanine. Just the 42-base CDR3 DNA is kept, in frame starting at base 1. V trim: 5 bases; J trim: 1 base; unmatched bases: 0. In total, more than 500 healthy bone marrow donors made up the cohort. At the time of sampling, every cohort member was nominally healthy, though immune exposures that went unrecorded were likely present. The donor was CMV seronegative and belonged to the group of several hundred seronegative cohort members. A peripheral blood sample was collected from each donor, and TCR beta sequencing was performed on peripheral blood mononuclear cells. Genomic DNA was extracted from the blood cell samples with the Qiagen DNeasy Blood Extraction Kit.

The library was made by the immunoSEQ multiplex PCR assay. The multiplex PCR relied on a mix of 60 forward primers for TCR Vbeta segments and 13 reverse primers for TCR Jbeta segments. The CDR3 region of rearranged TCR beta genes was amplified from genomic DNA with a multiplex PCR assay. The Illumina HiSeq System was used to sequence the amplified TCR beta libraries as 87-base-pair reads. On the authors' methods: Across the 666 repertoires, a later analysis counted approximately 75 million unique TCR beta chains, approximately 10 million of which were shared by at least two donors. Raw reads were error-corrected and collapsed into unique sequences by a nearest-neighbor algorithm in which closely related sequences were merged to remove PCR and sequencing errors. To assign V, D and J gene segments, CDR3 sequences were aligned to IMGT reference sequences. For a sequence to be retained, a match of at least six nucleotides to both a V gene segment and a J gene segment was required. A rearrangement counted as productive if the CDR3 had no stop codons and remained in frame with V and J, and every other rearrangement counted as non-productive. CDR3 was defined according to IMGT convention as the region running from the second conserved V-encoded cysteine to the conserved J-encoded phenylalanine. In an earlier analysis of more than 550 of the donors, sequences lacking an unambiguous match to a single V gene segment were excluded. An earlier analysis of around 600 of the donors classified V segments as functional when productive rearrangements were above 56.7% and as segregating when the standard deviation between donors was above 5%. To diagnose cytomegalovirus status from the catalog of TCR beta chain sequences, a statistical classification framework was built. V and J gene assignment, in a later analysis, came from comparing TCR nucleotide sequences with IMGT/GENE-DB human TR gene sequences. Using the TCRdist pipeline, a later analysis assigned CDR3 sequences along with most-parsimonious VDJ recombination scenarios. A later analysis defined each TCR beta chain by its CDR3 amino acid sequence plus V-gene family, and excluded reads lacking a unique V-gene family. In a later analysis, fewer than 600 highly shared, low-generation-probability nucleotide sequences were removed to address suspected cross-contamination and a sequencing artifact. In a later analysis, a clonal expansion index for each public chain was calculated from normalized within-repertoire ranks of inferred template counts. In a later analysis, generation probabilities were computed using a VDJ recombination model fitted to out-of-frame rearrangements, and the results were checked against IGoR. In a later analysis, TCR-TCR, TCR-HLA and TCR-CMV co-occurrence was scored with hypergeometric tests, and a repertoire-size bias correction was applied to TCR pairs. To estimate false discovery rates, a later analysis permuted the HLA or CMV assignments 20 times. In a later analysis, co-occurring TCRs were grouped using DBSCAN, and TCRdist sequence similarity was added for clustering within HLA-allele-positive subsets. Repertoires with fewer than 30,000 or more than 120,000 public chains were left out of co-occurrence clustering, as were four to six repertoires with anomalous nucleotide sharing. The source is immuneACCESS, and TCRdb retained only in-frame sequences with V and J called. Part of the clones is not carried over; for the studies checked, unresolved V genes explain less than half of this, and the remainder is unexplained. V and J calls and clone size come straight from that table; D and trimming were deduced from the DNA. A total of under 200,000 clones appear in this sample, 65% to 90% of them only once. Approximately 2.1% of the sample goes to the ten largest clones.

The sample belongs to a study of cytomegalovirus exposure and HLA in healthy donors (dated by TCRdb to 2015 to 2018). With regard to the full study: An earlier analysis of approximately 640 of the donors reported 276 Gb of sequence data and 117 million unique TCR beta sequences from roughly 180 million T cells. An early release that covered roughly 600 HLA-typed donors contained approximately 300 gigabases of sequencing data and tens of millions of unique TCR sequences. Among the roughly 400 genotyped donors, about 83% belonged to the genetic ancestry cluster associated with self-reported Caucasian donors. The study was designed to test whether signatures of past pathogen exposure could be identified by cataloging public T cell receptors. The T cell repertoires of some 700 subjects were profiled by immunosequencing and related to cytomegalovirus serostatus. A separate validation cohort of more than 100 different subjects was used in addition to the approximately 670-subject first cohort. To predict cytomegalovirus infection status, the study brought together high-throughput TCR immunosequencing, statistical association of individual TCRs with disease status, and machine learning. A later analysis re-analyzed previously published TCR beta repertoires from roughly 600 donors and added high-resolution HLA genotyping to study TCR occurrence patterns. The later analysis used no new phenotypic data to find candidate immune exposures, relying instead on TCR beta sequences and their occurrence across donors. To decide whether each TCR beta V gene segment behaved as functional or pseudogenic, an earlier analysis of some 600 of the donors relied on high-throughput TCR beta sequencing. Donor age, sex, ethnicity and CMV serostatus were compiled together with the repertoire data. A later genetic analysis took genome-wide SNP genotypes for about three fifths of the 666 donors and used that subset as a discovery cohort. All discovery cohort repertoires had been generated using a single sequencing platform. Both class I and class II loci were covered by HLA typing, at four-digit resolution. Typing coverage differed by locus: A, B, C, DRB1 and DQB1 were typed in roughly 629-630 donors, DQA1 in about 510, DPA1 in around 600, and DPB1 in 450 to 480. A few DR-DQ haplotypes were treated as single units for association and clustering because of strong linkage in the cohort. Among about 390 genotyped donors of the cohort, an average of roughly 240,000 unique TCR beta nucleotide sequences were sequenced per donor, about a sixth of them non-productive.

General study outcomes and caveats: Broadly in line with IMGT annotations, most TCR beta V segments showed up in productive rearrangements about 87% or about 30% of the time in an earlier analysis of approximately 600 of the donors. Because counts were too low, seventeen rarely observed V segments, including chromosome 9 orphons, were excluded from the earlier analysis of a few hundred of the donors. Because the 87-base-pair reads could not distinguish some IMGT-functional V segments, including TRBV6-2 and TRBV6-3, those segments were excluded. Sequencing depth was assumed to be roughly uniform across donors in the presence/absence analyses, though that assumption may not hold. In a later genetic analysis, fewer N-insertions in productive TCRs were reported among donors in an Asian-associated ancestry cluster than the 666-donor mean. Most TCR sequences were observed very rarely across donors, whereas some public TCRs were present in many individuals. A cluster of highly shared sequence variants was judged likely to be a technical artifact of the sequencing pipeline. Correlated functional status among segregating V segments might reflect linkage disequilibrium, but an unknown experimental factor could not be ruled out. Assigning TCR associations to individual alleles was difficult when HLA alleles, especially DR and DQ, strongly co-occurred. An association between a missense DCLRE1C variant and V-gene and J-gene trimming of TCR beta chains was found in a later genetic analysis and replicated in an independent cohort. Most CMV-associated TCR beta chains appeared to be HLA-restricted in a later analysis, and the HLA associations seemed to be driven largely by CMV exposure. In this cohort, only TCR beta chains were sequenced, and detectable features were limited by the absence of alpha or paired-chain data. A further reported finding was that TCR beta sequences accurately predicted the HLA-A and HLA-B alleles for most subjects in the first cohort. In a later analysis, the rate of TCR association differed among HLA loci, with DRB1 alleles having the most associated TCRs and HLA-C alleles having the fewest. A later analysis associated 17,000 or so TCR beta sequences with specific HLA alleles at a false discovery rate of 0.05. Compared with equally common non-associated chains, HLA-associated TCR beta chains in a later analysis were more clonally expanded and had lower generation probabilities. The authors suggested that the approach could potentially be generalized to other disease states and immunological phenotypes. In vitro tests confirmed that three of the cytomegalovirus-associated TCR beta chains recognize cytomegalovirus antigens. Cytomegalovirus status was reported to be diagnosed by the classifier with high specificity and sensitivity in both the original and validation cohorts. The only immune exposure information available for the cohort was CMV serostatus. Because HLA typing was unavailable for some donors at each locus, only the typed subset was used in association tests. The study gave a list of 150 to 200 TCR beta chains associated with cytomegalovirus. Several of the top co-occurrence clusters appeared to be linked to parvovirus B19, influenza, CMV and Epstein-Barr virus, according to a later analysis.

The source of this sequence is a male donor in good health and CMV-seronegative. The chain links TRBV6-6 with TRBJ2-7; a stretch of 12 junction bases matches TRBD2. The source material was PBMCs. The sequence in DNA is TGTGCCAGCAGTGGGACTAGCGGGTCCTACGAGCAGTACTTC. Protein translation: CASSGTSGSYEQYF.